The TCR beta chain described here comes from a study of blood T cell repertoires in COVID-19. The germline V gene encodes CDR1 SGHDT and CDR2 YYEEEE. The ends were cut back, 0 bases at V and 0 bases at J, with 11 bases in the middle. The CDR3 is 16 amino acids. TCRdb's table, derived via immunoSEQ multiplex PCR, lists solely in-frame clones and lacks some. The data show 250,000 to 300,000 clones, 85% to 90% seen once. The chain combines TRBV5-6 with TRBJ2-3; no clear D. The sample taken for sequencing was peripheral blood. This TCR was sampled from a woman aged 40 to 50 with acute or convalescent COVID-19. The CDR3 reads CASSLVRLTSTDTQYF. CDR3 in DNA: TGTGCCAGCAGCTTGGTCCGGCTGACTAGCACAGATACGCAGTATTTT.